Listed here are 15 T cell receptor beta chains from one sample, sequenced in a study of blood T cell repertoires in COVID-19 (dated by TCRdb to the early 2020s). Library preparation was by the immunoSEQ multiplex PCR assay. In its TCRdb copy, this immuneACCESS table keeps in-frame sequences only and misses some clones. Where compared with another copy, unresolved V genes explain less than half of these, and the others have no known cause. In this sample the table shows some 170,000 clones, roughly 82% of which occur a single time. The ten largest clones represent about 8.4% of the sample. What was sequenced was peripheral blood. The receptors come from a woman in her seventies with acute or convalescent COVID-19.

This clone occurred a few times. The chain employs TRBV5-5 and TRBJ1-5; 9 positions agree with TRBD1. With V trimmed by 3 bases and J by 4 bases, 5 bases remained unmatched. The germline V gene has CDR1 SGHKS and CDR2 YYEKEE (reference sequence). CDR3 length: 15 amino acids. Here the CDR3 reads CASSSGTGWNQPQHF. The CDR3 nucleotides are TGTGCCAGCAGCTCCGGGACAGGGTGGAATCAGCCCCAGCATTTT.

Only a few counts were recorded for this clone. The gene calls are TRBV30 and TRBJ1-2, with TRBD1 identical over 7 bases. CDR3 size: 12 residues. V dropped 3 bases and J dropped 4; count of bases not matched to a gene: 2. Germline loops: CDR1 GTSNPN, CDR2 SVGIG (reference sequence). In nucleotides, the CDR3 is TGTGCCTGGAGCCCAGGGGGCTATGGCTACACCTTC. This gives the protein CAWSPGGYGYTF.

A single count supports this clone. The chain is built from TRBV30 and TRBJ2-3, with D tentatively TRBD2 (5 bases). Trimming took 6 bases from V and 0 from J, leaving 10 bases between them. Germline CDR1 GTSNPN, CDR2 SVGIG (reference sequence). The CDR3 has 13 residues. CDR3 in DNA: TGTGCCTGTGGAAGGACTAGCACAGATACGCAGTATTTT. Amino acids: CACGRTSTDTQYF.

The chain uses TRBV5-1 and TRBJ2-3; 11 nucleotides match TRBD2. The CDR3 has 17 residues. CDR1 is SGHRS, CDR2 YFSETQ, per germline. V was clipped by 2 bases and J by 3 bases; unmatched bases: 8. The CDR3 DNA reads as TGCGCCAGCAGCTTTAGCGGGAGGGCCTTTGATACAGATACGCAGTATTTT. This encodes CASSFSGRAFDTDTQYF.

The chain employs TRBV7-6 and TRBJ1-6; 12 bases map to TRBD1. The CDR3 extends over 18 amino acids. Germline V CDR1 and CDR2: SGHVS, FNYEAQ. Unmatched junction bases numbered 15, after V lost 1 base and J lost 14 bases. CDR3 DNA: TGTGCCAGCAGCTTAGTTCCTGCGGGACAGGGGGCCCGTTGGGCCCTCCACTTT. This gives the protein CASSLVPAGQGARWALHF.

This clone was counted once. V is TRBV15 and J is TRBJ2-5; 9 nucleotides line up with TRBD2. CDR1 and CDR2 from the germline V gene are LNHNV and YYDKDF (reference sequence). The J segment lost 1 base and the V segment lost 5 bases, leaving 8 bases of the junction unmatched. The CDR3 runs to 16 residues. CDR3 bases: TGTGCCACCAGCCAAGCTAGCGGGACCTTCCAAGAGACCCAGTACTTC. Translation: CATSQASGTFQETQYF.

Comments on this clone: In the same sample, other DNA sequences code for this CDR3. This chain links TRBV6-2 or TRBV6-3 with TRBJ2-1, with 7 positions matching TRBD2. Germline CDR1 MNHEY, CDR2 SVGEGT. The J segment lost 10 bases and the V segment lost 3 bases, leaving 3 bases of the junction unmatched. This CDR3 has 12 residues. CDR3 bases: TGTGCCAGCAGTTATCTAGCGGACGAGCAGTTCTTC. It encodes CASSYLADEQFF.

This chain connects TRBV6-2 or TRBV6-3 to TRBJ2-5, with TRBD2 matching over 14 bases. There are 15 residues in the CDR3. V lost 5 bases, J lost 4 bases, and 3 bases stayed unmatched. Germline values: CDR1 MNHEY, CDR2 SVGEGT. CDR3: CASSPGLAGGETQYF. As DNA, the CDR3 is TGTGCCAGCAGTCCCGGACTAGCGGGAGGAGAGACCCAGTACTTC.

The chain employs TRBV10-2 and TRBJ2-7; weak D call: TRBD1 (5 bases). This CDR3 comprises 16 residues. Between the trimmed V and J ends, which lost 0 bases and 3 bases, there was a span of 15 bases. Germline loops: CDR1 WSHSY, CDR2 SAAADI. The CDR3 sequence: CASSESGRGDFYEQYF. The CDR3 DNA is TGCGCCAGCAGTGAGTCGGGAAGGGGCGATTTCTACGAGCAGTACTTC.

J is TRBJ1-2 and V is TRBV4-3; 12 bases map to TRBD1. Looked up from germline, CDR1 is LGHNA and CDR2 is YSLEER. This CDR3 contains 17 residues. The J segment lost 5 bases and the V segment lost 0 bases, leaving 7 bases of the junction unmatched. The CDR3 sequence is CASSQEGQGASIYGYTF. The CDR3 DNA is TGCGCCAGCAGCCAAGAGGGACAGGGGGCATCGATTTATGGCTACACCTTC.

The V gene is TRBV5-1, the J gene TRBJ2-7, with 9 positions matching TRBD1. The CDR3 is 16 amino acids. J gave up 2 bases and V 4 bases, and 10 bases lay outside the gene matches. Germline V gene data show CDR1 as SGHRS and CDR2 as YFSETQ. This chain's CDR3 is CASSRIIGTGPYEQYF. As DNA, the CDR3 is TGCGCCAGCAGCCGAATAATAGGGACAGGGCCCTACGAGCAGTACTTC. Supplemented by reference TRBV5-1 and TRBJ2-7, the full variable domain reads KAGVTQTPRYLIKTRGQQVTLSCSPISGHRSVSWYQQTPGQGLQFLFEYFSETQRNKGNFPGRFSGRQFSNSRSEMNVSTLELGDSALYLCASSRIIGTGPYEQYFGPGTRLTVT.

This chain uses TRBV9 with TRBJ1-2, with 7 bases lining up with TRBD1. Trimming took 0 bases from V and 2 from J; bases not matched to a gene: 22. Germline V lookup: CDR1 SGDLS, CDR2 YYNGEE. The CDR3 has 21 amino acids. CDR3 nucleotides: TGTGCCAGCAGCGTAGCTCTACACGGGACAGCAACTCCAATTTCCAACTATGGCTACACCTTC. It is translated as CASSVALHGTATPISNYGYTF. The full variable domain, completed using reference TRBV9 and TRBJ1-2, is DSGVTQTPKHLITATGQRVTLRCSPRSGDLSVYWYQQSLDQGLQFLIQYYNGEERAKGNILERFSAQQFPDLHSELNLSSLELGDSALYFCASSVALHGTATPISNYGYTFGSGTRLTVV.

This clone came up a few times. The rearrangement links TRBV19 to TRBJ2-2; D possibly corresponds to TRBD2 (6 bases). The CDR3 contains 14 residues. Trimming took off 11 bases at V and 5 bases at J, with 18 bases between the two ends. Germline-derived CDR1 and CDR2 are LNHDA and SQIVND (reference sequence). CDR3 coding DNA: TGTGCCTCAGGGTCGGGAGTGGGGACCGGGGAGCTGTTTTTT. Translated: CASGSGVGTGELFF.

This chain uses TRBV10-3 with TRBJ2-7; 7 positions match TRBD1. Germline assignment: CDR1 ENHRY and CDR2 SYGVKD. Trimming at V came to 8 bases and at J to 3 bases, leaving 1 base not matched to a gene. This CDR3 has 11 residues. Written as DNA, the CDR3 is TGTGCCATCGGACAGGACTACGAGCAGTACTTC. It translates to CAIGQDYEQYF.

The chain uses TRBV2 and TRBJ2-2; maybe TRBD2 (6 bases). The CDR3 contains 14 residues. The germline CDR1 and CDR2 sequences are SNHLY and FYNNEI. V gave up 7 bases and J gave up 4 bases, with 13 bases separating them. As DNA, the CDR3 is TGTGCCAGCACGGTTTTGGGGGGCACCGGGGAGCTGTTTTTT. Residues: CASTVLGGTGELFF.